The clone carrying this TCR beta chain was counted at least ten times. Its specificity is unknown. The source of the sample is a study of metastatic and nonmetastatic thyroid tumors. Whole-study context: Comparison of repertoires was carried out across blood and tumor or nodule tissue from malignant and benign thyroid patients.

Original handling: Clinicopathological groups supplied CDR3 differences that were used to build a distant-metastasis classifier for papillary thyroid cancer. TCRdb re-called the PCR reads via MiXCR. These V and J calls originate from TCRdb's pipeline instead of the authors' own analysis. The data contain about 43,000 clones, 3% to 3.5% of them singletons. Until they underwent thyroid surgery, no patient had received any treatment. Study outcomes and limitations: In both blood and tumor samples, TCR beta diversity was reported significantly higher for malignant than benign nodules.

In germline, CDR1 is DFQATT, CDR2 SNEGSKA (reference sequence). The V and J ends lost 2 bases and 6 bases respectively, with 20 bases between them. CDR3 length: 15 residues. The source material was blood. V and J are TRBV20-1 and TRBJ2-7; D is undetermined. The receptor's source is a female donor with papillary thyroid cancer or a benign thyroid nodule (not recorded which). Some clones in this sample may be carry-over from other donors' samples. Written as DNA, the CDR3 is TGCAGTGCTAGAAACCCCGTGCAGAGAAAGACCGAGCAGTACTTC. It is translated as CSARNPVQRKTEQYF.